The clone carrying this T cell receptor beta chain was observed many times. What it binds is not known. A library of TCRbeta sequences, prepared with unique molecular identifiers, was generated. TCRdb used MiXCR to reprocess the PCR reads, holding one entry per CDR3 protein. The sample lists roughly 160,000 distinct CDR3 sequences, roughly 11% occurring once. This sample stems from a study of T-cell reconstitution after alpha-beta-depleted transplantation in children. Study outcomes and limitations: Some patients' high day-60 TCRbeta diversity was attributed to recipient cells surviving conditioning. At the one-year point after transplant, T-cell counts and TCRbeta diversity were found to come mostly from T cells that had been newly produced. Reported findings indicate that, about two months after transplant, alpha-beta T cells came from several hundred expanded clones, which were derived from non-depleted graft cells.

The length of the CDR3 is 13 residues. V dropped 3 bases and J dropped 11 bases, with 16 bases sitting between them. In germline, CDR1 is WNHNN, CDR2 SYGVQD (reference sequence). Here the sequenced sample was PBMCs, taken before TCRalphabeta/CD19-depleted stem cell transplant. The rearrangement links TRBV10-1 to TRBJ1-1; the D is unclear. The origin of this receptor is a boy aged 2-15 years with acute myeloid leukemia, due to receive a stem cell transplant. CDR3 nucleotides: TGCGCCAGCAGTGACGGGATTCGTGGATGGGCTTTCTTT. Its translation is CASSDGIRGWAFF.